This T cell receptor beta chain stems from a study of robustness of blood B and T cell sequencing (dated by TCRdb to about 2018). A note on the overall study: The goal of the study was to find out how much peripheral blood is required to reliably describe the TCRbeta and IgG repertoires of an individual. As technical replicates, two replicate TCRbeta cDNA libraries were made from one shared RNA pool taken from a single 10 ml draw. TCRbeta and IgG repertoires were quantified in each of the roughly 11 independently drawn blood samples.

TCRbeta repertoires were quantified from mRNA rather than genomic DNA, which captures expressed receptors. Without any cell sorting, leukocytes from the buffy coat were collected into Trizol, and RNA was extracted using the Direct-zol RNA MiniPrep Plus kit. EDTA blood tubes were centrifuged immediately at 4°C to separate plasma, buffy coat and red blood cells. With respect to this clonotype: The clone's antigen remains unknown. Nothing much larger sits one base from this clone, and base qualities are not available.

Spanning cysteine to phenylalanine, the CDR3 consists of 14 amino acids. Of all the DNA, just the CDR3 is kept, 42 bases in frame from base 1. The germline V gene (reference sequence) gives CDR1 as LNHNV and CDR2 as YYDKDF. The junction shows trimming of 0 bases on V and 11 bases on J, plus 16 bases between the germline ends. The library was made by PCR. Sequencer: Illumina MiSeq. Synthesis of cDNA relied on SMARTScribe reverse transcriptase together with a 5' template-switch oligo that added a universal priming site. A 12-nucleotide random unique molecular identifier (UMI) was carried by the template-switch oligo, and each cDNA molecule was tagged with this UMI. During reverse transcription, TCRbeta transcripts were targeted by chain-specific reverse primers. Residual template-switch adapters were removed by uracil DNA glycosylase treatment, and cDNA was purified using a Qiagen MinElute kit. For the first PCR, KAPA HiFi HotStart ReadyMix was used for around 25 cycles, with amplification split across four 50 ul reactions containing step-out primers. Products of the first-round PCR were gel-purified before additional amplification. Illumina Nextera adapters were attached in a second PCR of about 8 cycles, and the libraries were then purified and pooled. A 50-nucleotide 5' read captured the UMI barcode for each TCRbeta molecule. The original pipeline was this. Reads were grouped by UMI into consensus reads using the MIGEC toolkit. Final reads were produced by merging forward and reverse consensus reads with PEAR. A custom decontamination script removed identical UMI-sequence pairs shared across libraries, treating them as cross-sample contamination. V(D)J assignment and CDR3 extraction were performed with MIGMAP, a wrapper around IgBLAST. A TCR clonotype was defined by an identical V gene, J gene and CDR3 amino acid sequence; no sequencing was done for CDR1 and CDR2. The public reads were reanalyzed by TCRdb: fastp trimming at Q25, MiXCR alignment, in-frame beta chains only. Entries are consolidated by CDR3 protein sequence, retaining the most common genes and DNA. TCRdb's processing, not the study's, gives the V and J calls here. The sample table holds some 3,600 distinct CDR3 sequences, of which approximately 60% were seen once. The top ten clones comprise under 30% of the sample.

The study at large found these results: Immediate fractionation was required for EDTA tubes, so the use of EDTA tubes in multi-site collections was limited. Pooling tubes did not make the overlap of rare TCRbeta clonotypes any better, which implies that much larger blood volumes would be needed to capture those rare clonotypes. The TCRbeta rarefaction curves did not fully level off, which suggests either under-sequencing or many low-abundance clonotypes. Between the technical replicate libraries, approximately 95% of the top 10,000 TCRbeta clonotypes in one library were also present in the other library. The 1,000 most abundant TCRbeta clonotypes from the pooled draws were found in every single 10 ml sample. Coverage of the top 10,000 TCRbeta clonotypes approached saturation when 3 or 4 tubes (roughly 29-45 ml blood) were combined. One pair of TCRbeta libraries showed evidence of cross-contamination, likely from batch processing; the shared UMI-sequence pairs were removed.

Sequenced material: peripheral blood. The sequence came from a human donor in good health. The sequence is built from TRBV15 and TRBJ1-1; tentative D gene TRBD1, with 5 bases matching. The sequence in DNA is TGTGCCACCAGCAGAGAGTTGTGGGACCGTGGGGCTTTCTTT. Its product reads: CATSRELWDRGAFF.